These 31 T cell receptor beta chains were all obtained from the same sample, sequenced in a study of cytomegalovirus exposure and HLA in healthy donors. 13 Jbeta primers and 60 Vbeta primers were used for the PCR. Measured with immunoSEQ multiplex PCR; TCRdb has only the in-frame clones, and not every one. This table has 150,000 to 200,000 clones, 82% appearing once. Sequences were obtained from PBMCs. The receptors come from a woman in her 50s in good health and CMV-seronegative.

The V call is TRBV5-8, the J call TRBJ2-5, with unresolved D. The tail of the sequence fits TRBJ2-7 better, so the J call may be wrong. The length of the CDR3 is 13 residues. CDR1 SGHTS and CDR2 YDEGEE come from the germline V gene. This CDR3 is CASSLLNSYEQYF. The DNA for the CDR3 is TGTGCCAGCAGCTTGCTAAACTCCTACGAGCAGTACTTC.

This rearrangement joins TRBV4-2 to TRBJ2-2; maybe TRBD2 (7 bases). CDR3 length: 19 residues. V was trimmed by 0 bases and J by 4 bases, leaving 21 bases between them. Germline CDR1 and CDR2: LGHNA and YNFKEQ. For the CDR3, the DNA is TGTGCCAGCAGCCAAGATTTATCGGGGGGCGGGTTGGTCACCGGGGAGCTGTTTTTT. Encoded protein: CASSQDLSGGGLVTGELFF.

This rearrangement joins TRBV7-6 to TRBJ2-1; 11 bases match TRBD1. There are 15 residues in the CDR3. Germline lookup yields CDR1 SGHVS and CDR2 FNYEAQ. V lost 4 bases and J lost 5; bases outside the gene matches: 4. CDR3 DNA sequence: TGTGCCAGCAGCTGGGGACAGGGGGGAGACAATGAGCAGTTCTTC. Encoded protein: CASSWGQGGDNEQFF.

The V and J genes are TRBV5-4 and TRBJ1-1; possibly TRBD1 for D (5 bases). V lost 1 base and J 6 bases, leaving 10 bases between the germline ends. The CDR3 is 13 amino acids. Germline V lookup: CDR1 SGHNT, CDR2 YYREEE (reference sequence). CDR3 region: CASSLPGLSEAFF. The CDR3 bases are TGTGCCAGCAGCTTGCCAGGGCTGTCTGAAGCTTTCTTT. The variable domain in full, with the rest retrieved from reference TRBV5-4 and TRBJ1-1, is ETGVTQSPTHLIKTRGQQVTLRCSSQSGHNTVSWYQQALGQGPQFIFQYYREEENGRGNFPPRFSGLQFPNYSSELNVNALELDDSALYLCASSLPGLSEAFFGQGTRLTVV.

J is TRBJ2-7 and V is TRBV2, with D perhaps matching TRBD1 (5 bases). The ends were cut back, 8 bases at V and 4 bases at J, with 9 bases in the middle. The CDR3 runs 11 residues. Germline V gene lookup returns CDR1 SNHLY and CDR2 FYNNEI. CDR3 sequence reads: CASRQGYEQYF. The CDR3, as DNA: TGTGCCAGCCGTCAGGGTTACGAGCAGTACTTC.

J is TRBJ2-1 and V is TRBV27, with 12 bases lining up with TRBD1. The germline V gene encodes CDR1 MNHEY and CDR2 SMNVEV (reference sequence). The junction had 8 bases not matched to a gene; V was cut back by 5 bases and J by 6 bases. The CDR3 runs to 16 residues. Written as DNA, the CDR3 is TGTGCCAGCAGTCCGAACCGGGACAGGGGGCCCAATGAGCAGTTCTTC. This sequence encodes CASSPNRDRGPNEQFF.

The rearrangement joins TRBV7-8 to TRBJ1-2; 7 bases map to TRBD1. The J segment lost 4 bases and the V segment lost 1 base, leaving 6 bases of the junction unmatched. The CDR3 has 15 residues. Germline lookup yields CDR1 SGHVS and CDR2 FQNEAQ. In nucleotides, the CDR3 is TGTGCCAGCAGCTTAGACAGGGGAAGGCTCTATGGCTACACCTTC. It is translated as CASSLDRGRLYGYTF.

This clone was found a few times. The chain recombines TRBV5-1 with TRBJ2-3, with D possibly being TRBD2 (5 bases). The germline V gene encodes CDR1 SGHRS and CDR2 YFSETQ. Trimming took off 6 bases at V and 11 bases at J, with 19 bases between the two ends. This CDR3 contains 13 residues. The CDR3 coding sequence is TGCGCCAGCATCGCCCTTGAAACGGGAAAGCAGTATTTT. This sequence encodes CASIALETGKQYF.

The chain is built from TRBV2 and TRBJ1-5, with D perhaps TRBD1 (5 bases). V dropped 4 bases and J dropped 1 base, with 17 bases sitting between them. CDR1 and CDR2 (germline): SNHLY, FYNNEI. The CDR3 spans 17 residues. The CDR3 loop reads CASSGSKGIESNQPQHF. The CDR3 DNA reads TGTGCCAGCAGTGGGTCAAAGGGGATCGAAAGCAATCAGCCCCAGCATTTT. The variable domain in full, with the rest retrieved from reference TRBV2 and TRBJ1-5, is EPEVTQTPSHQVTQMGQEVILRCVPISNHLYFYWYRQILGQKVEFLVSFYNNEISEKSEIFDDQFSVERPDGSNFTLKIRSTKLEDSAMYFCASSGSKGIESNQPQHFGDGTRLSIL.

The chain recombines TRBV2 with TRBJ1-1; D call uncertain. With 8 bases removed from V and 1 base from J, the gap between germline ends came to 11 bases. Germline values: CDR1 SNHLY, CDR2 FYNNEI. The CDR3 length is 13 residues. In DNA form, the CDR3 reads TGTGCCAGCTCAGCAGAGGCGAACACTGAAGCTTTCTTT. Translation: CASSAEANTEAFF.

The rearrangement uses TRBV6-5 and TRBJ2-5; 7 bases line up with TRBD2. Judging by the DNA end, TRBJ2-7 fits better; the J call may be wrong. The germline V gene has CDR1 MNHEY and CDR2 SVGAGI. The CDR3 sequence is 14 residues long. CDR3 loop: CASSSTGGTYEQYF. CDR3 coding DNA: TGTGCCAGCAGCTCAACGGGGGGAACCTACGAGCAGTACTTC.

The V and J genes are TRBV6-5 and TRBJ2-5; the match to TRBD1 covers 8 bases. V shed 6 bases, J shed 5 bases, and the junction held 11 bases outside the gene matches. The CDR3 sequence is 15 residues long. Germline-derived CDR1 and CDR2 are MNHEY and SVGAGI. CDR3 sequence reads: CASREGQVLWETQYF. The CDR3 DNA follows: TGTGCCAGCAGAGAGGGACAGGTCCTTTGGGAGACCCAGTACTTC.

The V and J genes are TRBV15 and TRBJ1-1; the D gene is possibly TRBD1 (5 bases). Looked up from germline, CDR1 is LNHNV and CDR2 is YYDKDF (reference sequence). The CDR3 contains 15 residues. Trimming removed 0 bases from V and 1 base from J, with 9 bases in between. The CDR3 DNA reads TGTGCCACCAGCAGAGATCAGGGATGGAACACTGAAGCTTTCTTT. Amino acids: CATSRDQGWNTEAFF.

This chain joins TRBV9 and TRBJ1-2; 7 nucleotides match TRBD1. V shed 4 bases and J 5 bases; nucleotides not matched to a gene: 8. The CDR3 covers 14 residues. Germline loops: CDR1 SGDLS, CDR2 YYNGEE. The CDR3 region is CASSMGDSFYGYTF. For the CDR3, the DNA is TGTGCCAGCAGCATGGGGGACAGCTTTTATGGCTACACCTTC.

V and J are TRBV7-9 and TRBJ2-1; 8 bases agree with TRBD2. The CDR3 is made up of 16 amino acids. Germline values: CDR1 SEHNR, CDR2 FQNEAQ (reference sequence). Trimming removed 5 bases from V and 7 bases from J; junction bases left unmatched: 13. The CDR3 DNA reads TGTGCCAGCAGCCTTGACGGGGGGGGAGAAAGGAATGAGCAGTTCTTC. This sequence encodes CASSLDGGGERNEQFF.

J is TRBJ1-1 and V is TRBV19; D may be TRBD1 (5 bases). Trimming took off 7 bases at V and 1 base at J, with 13 bases between the two ends. Germline CDR1 LNHDA, CDR2 SQIVND (reference sequence). The CDR3 has 14 residues. The CDR3, as DNA: TGTGCCAGTAAAGTTCGGGGGGAGAACACTGAAGCTTTCTTT. This gives the protein CASKVRGENTEAFF. The entire variable domain, with the rest obtained from reference TRBV19 and TRBJ1-1, is as follows: DGGITQSPKYLFRKEGQNVTLSCEQNLNHDAMYWYRQDPGQGLRLIYYSQIVNDFQKGDIAEGYSVSREKKESFPLTVTSAQKNPTAFYLCASKVRGENTEAFFGQGTRLTVV.

The rearrangement uses TRBV11-3 and TRBJ2-1; the match to TRBD1 covers 10 bases. Per the germline V gene, CDR1 is SGHNT and CDR2 is YENEEA. The length of the CDR3 is 15 residues. Trimming at V came to 1 base and at J to 7 bases, leaving 4 bases not matched to a gene. CDR3 DNA sequence: TGTGCCAGCAGCTTAGCGGGACAGGGGAGGAATGAGCAGTTCTTC. It codes for CASSLAGQGRNEQFF.

The CDR3 loop is CASSQRAREEKLFF. In DNA form, the CDR3 reads TGCGCCAGCAGCCAAAGAGCCAGGGAAGAAAAACTGTTTTTT. This chain connects TRBV4-1 to TRBJ1-4; TRBD1 is a possible D gene (5 bases). V was trimmed by 2 bases and J by 8 bases, leaving 12 bases between them. The V gene's germline CDR1 is MGHRA and CDR2 YSYEKL. The CDR3 extends over 14 amino acids.

The J gene is TRBJ2-7, the V gene TRBV7-7; D perhaps matches TRBD2 (6 bases). There are 13 residues in the CDR3. Germline CDR1 and CDR2: SSHAT and FNYEAQ (reference sequence). V lost 4 bases and J lost 5, with 12 bases in between. In DNA, the CDR3 is TGTGCCAGCAGCTCGGGACTTGTTAACGAGCAGTACTTC. This encodes CASSSGLVNEQYF.

This chain connects TRBV29-1 to TRBJ2-5; 9 nucleotides line up with TRBD1. Trimming took 1 base from V and 4 from J; bases not matched to a gene: 19. CDR3 length equals 19 residues. The germline CDR1 and CDR2 sequences are SQVTM and ANQGSEA. CDR3 in DNA: TGCAGCGTTGAAGTTACCGGGACAGGGCGTAATCCCTCTCGAGAGACCCAGTACTTC. It yields the protein CSVEVTGTGRNPSRETQYF.

The CDR3 region has the DNA TGTGCCAGCAGTCCCGGGGACAGAGTCTATGGCTACACCTTC. Amino acid sequence: CASSPGDRVYGYTF. The chain employs TRBV28 and TRBJ1-2; 7 bases are shared with TRBD1. This CDR3 contains 14 residues. Germline CDR1 and CDR2: MDHEN and SYDVKM. V was pared by 5 bases and J by 4 bases, with 7 bases of the junction left unmatched.

V gene TRBV9 combines with J gene TRBJ2-3; 11 nucleotides agree with TRBD2. Germline CDR1 SGDLS, CDR2 YYNGEE. The CDR3 is 15 residues long. Trimming cost V 0 bases and J 7 bases; bases outside gene matches: 4. The CDR3 protein is CASSVGTSGGNTQYF. DNA of the CDR3: TGTGCCAGCAGCGTAGGTACTAGCGGGGGAAATACGCAGTATTTT. The whole variable domain, remainder taken from reference TRBV9 and TRBJ2-3, is DSGVTQTPKHLITATGQRVTLRCSPRSGDLSVYWYQQSLDQGLQFLIQYYNGEERAKGNILERFSAQQFPDLHSELNLSSLELGDSALYFCASSVGTSGGNTQYFGPGTRLTVL.

This chain links TRBV7-2 with TRBJ2-2, with D possibly matching TRBD2 (5 bases). The CDR3 is 15 amino acids. V shed 4 bases and J shed 4 bases, with 13 bases lying between them. Germline lookup yields CDR1 SGHTA and CDR2 FQGNSA. DNA of the CDR3: TGTGCCAGCAGCTCCCCGGGGTTCGGCACCGGGGAGCTGTTTTTT. Its translation: CASSSPGFGTGELFF.

The chain couples TRBV5-1 to TRBJ1-1; D uncertain. The CDR3 has 15 residues. V gave up 7 bases and J gave up 1 base, with 17 bases separating them. The germline gives CDR1 SGHRS, CDR2 YFSETQ. CDR3 protein: CASYREPGKNTEAFF. The CDR3 DNA sequence: TGCGCCAGCTACCGGGAACCCGGGAAGAACACTGAAGCTTTCTTT.

The chain combines TRBV5-4 with TRBJ1-1; TRBD1 is a possible D gene (5 bases). The ends were cut back, 4 bases at V and 0 bases at J, with 10 bases in the middle. Per the germline V gene, CDR1 is SGHNT and CDR2 is YYREEE (reference sequence). The CDR3 runs to 14 residues. CDR3 protein: CASSVDRVNTEAFF. The CDR3 DNA sequence: TGTGCCAGCAGCGTAGACAGAGTGAACACTGAAGCTTTCTTT. The complete variable domain, with remaining parts taken from reference TRBV5-4 and TRBJ1-1, reads ETGVTQSPTHLIKTRGQQVTLRCSSQSGHNTVSWYQQALGQGPQFIFQYYREEENGRGNFPPRFSGLQFPNYSSELNVNALELDDSALYLCASSVDRVNTEAFFGQGTRLTVV.

This chain joins TRBV27 and TRBJ2-6, with D uncertain. CDR1 is MNHEY, CDR2 SMNVEV, per germline (reference sequence). V was pared by 6 bases and J by 1 base, with 10 bases between. This CDR3 is built from 15 residues. The CDR3 DNA follows: TGTGCCAGCAGCCGCGAACTTTCTGGGGCCAACGTCCTGACTTTC. This encodes CASSRELSGANVLTF.

The V call is TRBV6-1, the J call TRBJ1-4; D perhaps matches TRBD1 (6 bases). Deletions cut 4 bases from V and 7 bases from J, with 7 bases between. The CDR3 covers 12 residues. Germline values: CDR1 MNHNS, CDR2 SASEGT. The CDR3 coding sequence is TGTGCCAGCAGTGGCAGGGGTGAAAAACTGTTTTTT. Its protein product is CASSGRGEKLFF.

This clone was counted a few times. DNA of the CDR3: TGTGCCAGCGTTTTAGCAGATACGCAGTATTTT. Protein sequence: CASVLADTQYF. The chain employs TRBV27 and TRBJ2-3; D gene ambiguous. The CDR3 totals 11 residues. V was trimmed by 8 bases and J by 4 bases, leaving 7 bases between them. Germline V gene lookup returns CDR1 MNHEY and CDR2 SMNVEV (reference sequence).

V usage is TRBV4-3 and J usage is TRBJ1-3, with D perhaps TRBD1 (6 bases). Trimming took off 3 bases at V and 4 bases at J, with 19 bases between the two ends. Germline CDR1 reads LGHNA; CDR2 reads YSLEER. This CDR3 has 17 amino acids. The CDR3 loop reads CASSQDRTATLGNTIYF. The CDR3 nucleotides are TGCGCCAGCAGCCAGGATAGGACAGCTACCTTAGGAAACACCATATATTTT.

This clone has just one count. The V and J genes are TRBV18 and TRBJ2-3; 11 positions match TRBD2. Germline V lookup: CDR1 KGHSH, CDR2 LQKENI. CDR3 length equals 16 residues. The V and J ends lost 3 bases and 7 bases, in that order; junction bases with no gene match: 9. Written as DNA, the CDR3 is TGTGCCAGCTCACCCGCCTTAGCGGGAGGGCCGTATACGCAGTATTTT. It specifies CASSPALAGGPYTQYF.

The chain is built from TRBV7-2 and TRBJ2-3, with D tentatively TRBD2 (5 bases). This CDR3 region has 15 residues. The germline CDR1 and CDR2 sequences are SGHTA and FQGNSA. The germline V and J ends were trimmed by 1 base and 1 base, with 9 bases remaining between them. The CDR3 loop reads CASSLDGVRTDTQYF. CDR3 DNA: TGTGCCAGCAGCTTAGACGGGGTGCGCACAGATACGCAGTATTTT.